This T cell receptor beta chain comes out of a study of blood T cell repertoires in COVID-19. Germline CDR1 and CDR2: MDHEN and SYDVKM. The CDR3 consists of 15 residues. V was clipped by 3 bases and J by 7 bases; unmatched bases: 11. Here immunoSEQ multiplex PCR was the method, and the copy in TCRdb shows in-frame clones only, minus some. The sample contains 450,000 or so clones, 80% to 90% of which appear only once. This chain connects TRBV28 to TRBJ1-2; TRBD1 matches at 7 bases. The receptor was isolated from a man younger than 30 with COVID-19, enrolled during active disease. The source material was peripheral blood. CDR3: CASSLTDTGAGGYTF. The CDR3 coding sequence is TGTGCCAGCAGTTTGACTGATACAGGGGCGGGTGGCTACACCTTC.